Shown below are 12 T cell receptor beta chains from a single sample sequenced in a study of blood T cells in healthy people across ages. Together with a sample-barcoded 5' primer, a J-beta primer mix was included in a second PCR lasting roughly 6 to 12 cycles. In TCRdb, the 5' RACE reads were re-called with MiXCR into one record per CDR3 protein. The sample lists 850,000 to 1,100,000 distinct CDR3 sequences, roughly two fifths occurring once. Sequenced input: blood. The receptors stem from a man aged 18 to 29 in good health.

This chain uses TRBV10-3 with TRBJ1-4, with D maybe TRBD1 (5 bases). This CDR3 spans 15 amino acids. Germline V gives CDR1 ENHRY, CDR2 SYGVKD. Trimming pared 0 bases from V and 3 bases from J, leaving 8 bases between. This CDR3 is CAISESWGSNEKLFF. The CDR3 nucleotides read TGTGCCATCAGTGAGTCCTGGGGGTCTAATGAAAAACTGTTTTTT.

A few counts support this clonotype. This chain links TRBV4-3 with TRBJ1-4; no reliable D call. Germline CDR1 reads LGHNA; CDR2 reads YSLEER. V lost 0 bases and J lost 8, with 7 bases in between. This CDR3 is built from 13 residues. CDR3 coding DNA: TGCGCCAGCAGCCAAGAAGGGCGGGAAAAACTGTTTTTT. Residues: CASSQEGREKLFF.

This clonotype occurred a few times. This chain links TRBV12-3 or TRBV12-4 with TRBJ2-7; possible D gene TRBD1, 5 bases. Trimming took off 3 bases at V and 3 bases at J, with 15 bases between the two ends. The CDR3 has 15 amino acids. The CDR3 reads CASSLGRPGIYEQYF. The CDR3, as DNA: TGTGCCAGCAGTTTGGGGCGCCCAGGGATCTACGAGCAGTACTTC.

V gene TRBV27 combines with J gene TRBJ2-7, with TRBD1 as a possible D gene (5 bases). The DNA end favors TRBJ2-5, so the J call may be wrong. CDR3 size: 15 residues. Germline assignment: CDR1 MNHEY and CDR2 SMNVEV (reference sequence). DNA of the CDR3: TGTGCCAGCAGTTCCCGGACAATTACCCGAGAGACCCAGTACTTC. This gives the protein CASSSRTITRETQYF.

This clonotype showed up many times. This chain joins TRBV13 and TRBJ1-1, with TRBD1 matching over 10 bases. CDR3 length: 14 amino acids. Germline V CDR1 and CDR2: PRHDT, FYEKMQ (reference sequence). The trim removed 4 bases at V and 4 bases at J, leaving 3 bases unmatched. CDR3 amino acids: CASSSRQGATEAFF. The CDR3, as DNA: TGTGCCAGCAGCTCCCGACAGGGGGCCACTGAAGCTTTCTTT.

The chain combines TRBV5-1 with TRBJ2-2, with unresolved D. Germline assignment: CDR1 SGHRS and CDR2 YFSETQ. V was trimmed by 5 bases and J by 9 bases, leaving 11 bases between them. The CDR3 consists of 12 residues. This chain's CDR3 is CASSLEAWELFF. The CDR3 DNA sequence: TGCGCCAGCAGTCTCGAGGCCTGGGAGCTGTTTTTT. Full variable domain (remainder filled in from reference TRBV5-1 and TRBJ2-2): KAGVTQTPRYLIKTRGQQVTLSCSPISGHRSVSWYQQTPGQGLQFLFEYFSETQRNKGNFPGRFSGRQFSNSRSEMNVSTLELGDSALYLCASSLEAWELFFGEGSRLTVL.

CDR3 protein: CSARSQRTTEQFF. CDR3 in DNA: TGCAGTGCTAGATCCCAGCGGACTACGGAGCAGTTCTTC. The chain is built from TRBV20-1 and TRBJ2-1; D may be TRBD2 (6 bases). Germline CDR1 and CDR2: DFQATT and SNEGSKA (reference sequence). The CDR3 runs 13 residues. The V gene lost 2 bases and the J gene lost 10 bases, with 15 bases spanning the gap.

The chain couples TRBV20-1 to TRBJ1-4, with D hard to call. V lost 0 bases to trimming and J lost 3 bases, with 11 bases between them. The CDR3 loop spans 15 amino acids. The germline V gene has CDR1 DFQATT and CDR2 SNEGSKA (reference sequence). This CDR3 is CSARDPGRANEKLFF. CDR3 in DNA: TGCAGTGCTAGAGATCCGGGGAGGGCTAATGAAAAACTGTTTTTT.

This clonotype was seen more than once but under ten times. The rearrangement links TRBV18 to TRBJ2-5; D is unclear. The assigned J gene may be wrong: the sequence end matches TRBJ2-7 better. The CDR3 is 13 residues long. The germline V gene encodes CDR1 KGHSH and CDR2 LQKENI. The CDR3 nucleotides are TGTGCCAGCTCACCACACGCGAAAGGCGAGCAGTACTTC. Encoded protein: CASSPHAKGEQYF.

This rearrangement joins TRBV6-2 or TRBV6-3 to TRBJ1-2, with D tentatively TRBD1 (5 bases). V was cut by 0 bases and J by 7 bases, with 18 bases left in between. CDR3 size: 16 residues. In germline, CDR1 is MNHEY, CDR2 SVGEGT. DNA for the CDR3: TGTGCCAGCAGTTACTCAGCAGGGCCCACACGCGTTGGCTACACCTTC. It specifies CASSYSAGPTRVGYTF.

J is TRBJ1-5 and V is TRBV2; perhaps TRBD1 as D (6 bases). Germline assignment: CDR1 SNHLY and CDR2 FYNNEI. The CDR3 is 14 amino acids. The V end lost 4 bases, the J end lost 7 bases, and 14 bases lay between the germline ends. Here the CDR3 reads CASSGGGLQQPQHF. For the CDR3, the DNA is TGTGCCAGCAGTGGAGGGGGGCTGCAGCAGCCCCAGCATTTT.

The J gene is TRBJ1-2, the V gene TRBV28; TRBD1 might be the D (5 bases). The CDR3 is made up of 17 amino acids. V shed 4 bases and J shed 5 bases, with 23 bases lying between them. In germline, CDR1 is MDHEN, CDR2 SYDVKM. Written as DNA, the CDR3 is TGTGCCAGCAGTTCCCAGGGAGGCGGGGCCCCGGGTTATGGCTACACCTTC. Its translation: CASSSQGGGAPGYGYTF.